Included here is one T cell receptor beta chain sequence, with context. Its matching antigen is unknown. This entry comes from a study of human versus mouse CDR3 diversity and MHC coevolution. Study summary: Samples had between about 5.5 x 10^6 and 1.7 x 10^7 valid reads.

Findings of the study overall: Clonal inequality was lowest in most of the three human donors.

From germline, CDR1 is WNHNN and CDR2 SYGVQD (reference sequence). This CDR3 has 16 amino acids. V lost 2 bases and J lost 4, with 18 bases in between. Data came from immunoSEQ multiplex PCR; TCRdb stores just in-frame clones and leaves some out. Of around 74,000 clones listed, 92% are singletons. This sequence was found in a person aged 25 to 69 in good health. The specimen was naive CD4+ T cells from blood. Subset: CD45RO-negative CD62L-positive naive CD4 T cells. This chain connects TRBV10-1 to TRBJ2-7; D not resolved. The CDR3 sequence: CASSEISPPTPYEQYF. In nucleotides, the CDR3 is TGCGCCAGCAGTGAGATTAGCCCACCTACCCCGTACGAGCAGTACTTC.